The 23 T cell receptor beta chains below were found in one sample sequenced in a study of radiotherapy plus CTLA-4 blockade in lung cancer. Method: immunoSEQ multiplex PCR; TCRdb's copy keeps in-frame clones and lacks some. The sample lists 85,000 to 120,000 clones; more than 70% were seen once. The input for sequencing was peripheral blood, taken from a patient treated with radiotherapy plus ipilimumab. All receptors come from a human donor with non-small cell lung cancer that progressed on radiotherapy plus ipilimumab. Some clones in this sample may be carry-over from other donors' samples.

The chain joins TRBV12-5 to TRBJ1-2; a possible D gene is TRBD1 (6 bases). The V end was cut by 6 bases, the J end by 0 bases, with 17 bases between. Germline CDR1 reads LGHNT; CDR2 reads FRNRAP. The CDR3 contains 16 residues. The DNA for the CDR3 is TGTGCTAGTGGACACGGACAGATATTAACTAACTATGGCTACACCTTC. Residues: CASGHGQILTNYGYTF. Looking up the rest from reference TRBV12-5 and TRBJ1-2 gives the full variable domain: DARVTQTPRHKVTEMGQEVTMRCQPILGHNTVFWYRQTMMQGLELLAYFRNRAPLDDSGMPKDRFSAEMPDATLATLKIQPSEPRDSAVYFCASGHGQILTNYGYTFGSGTRLTVV.

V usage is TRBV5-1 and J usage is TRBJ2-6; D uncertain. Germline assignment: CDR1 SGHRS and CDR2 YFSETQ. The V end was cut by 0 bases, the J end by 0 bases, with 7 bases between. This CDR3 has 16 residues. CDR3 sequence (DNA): TGCGCCAGCAGCTTGGCCAGCACCTCTGGGGCCAACGTCCTGACTTTC. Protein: CASSLASTSGANVLTF.

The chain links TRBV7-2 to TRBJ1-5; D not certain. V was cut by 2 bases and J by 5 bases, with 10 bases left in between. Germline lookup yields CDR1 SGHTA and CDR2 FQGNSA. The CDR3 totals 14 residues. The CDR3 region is CASSLMFGDQPQHF. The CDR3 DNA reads TGTGCCAGCAGCTTAATGTTCGGGGATCAGCCCCAGCATTTT.

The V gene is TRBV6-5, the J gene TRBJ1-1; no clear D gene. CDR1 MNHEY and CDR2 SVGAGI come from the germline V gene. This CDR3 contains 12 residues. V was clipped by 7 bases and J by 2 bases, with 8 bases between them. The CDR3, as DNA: TGTGCCAGCAAGAGAACCAACACTGAAGCTTTCTTT. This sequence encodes CASKRTNTEAFF.

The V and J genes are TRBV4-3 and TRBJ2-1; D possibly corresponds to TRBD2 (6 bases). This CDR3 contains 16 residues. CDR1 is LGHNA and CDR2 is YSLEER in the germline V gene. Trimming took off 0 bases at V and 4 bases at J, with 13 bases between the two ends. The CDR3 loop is CASSQEELGGYNEQFF. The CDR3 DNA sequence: TGCGCCAGCAGCCAAGAGGAGCTGGGGGGTTACAATGAGCAGTTCTTC.

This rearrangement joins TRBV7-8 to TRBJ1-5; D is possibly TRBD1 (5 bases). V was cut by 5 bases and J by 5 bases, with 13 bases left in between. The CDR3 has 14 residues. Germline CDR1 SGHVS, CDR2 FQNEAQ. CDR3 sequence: CASSPRRGDQPQHF. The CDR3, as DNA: TGTGCCAGCAGCCCGAGAAGGGGCGATCAGCCCCAGCATTTT. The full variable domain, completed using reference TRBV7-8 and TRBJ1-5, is GAGVSQSPRYKVAKRGQDVALRCDPISGHVSLFWYQQALGQGPEFLTYFQNEAQLDKSGLPSDRFFAERPEGSVSTLKIQRTQQEDSAVYLCASSPRRGDQPQHFGDGTRLSIL.

The chain's CDR3 is CATSRDRLVQPQHF. For the CDR3, the DNA is TGTGCCACCAGCAGAGATCGGTTGGTTCAGCCCCAGCATTTT. The genes are TRBV15 and TRBJ1-5, with D unresolved. This CDR3 has 14 amino acids. V was trimmed by 0 bases and J by 6 bases, leaving 9 bases between them. The V gene's germline CDR1 is LNHNV and CDR2 YYDKDF (reference sequence).

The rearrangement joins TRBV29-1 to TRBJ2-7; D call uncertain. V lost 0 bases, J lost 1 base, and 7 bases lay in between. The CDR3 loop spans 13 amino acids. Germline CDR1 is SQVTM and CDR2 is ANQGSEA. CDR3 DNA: TGCAGCGTTGAAGATCTCTCGTCCTACGAGCAGTACTTC. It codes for CSVEDLSSYEQYF.

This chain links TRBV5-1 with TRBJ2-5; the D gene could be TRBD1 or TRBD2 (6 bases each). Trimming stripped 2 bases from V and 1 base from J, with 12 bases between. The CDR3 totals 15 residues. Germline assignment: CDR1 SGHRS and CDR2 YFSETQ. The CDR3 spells CASSFRWGAQETQYF. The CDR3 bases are TGCGCCAGCAGCTTTCGGTGGGGGGCCCAAGAGACCCAGTACTTC.

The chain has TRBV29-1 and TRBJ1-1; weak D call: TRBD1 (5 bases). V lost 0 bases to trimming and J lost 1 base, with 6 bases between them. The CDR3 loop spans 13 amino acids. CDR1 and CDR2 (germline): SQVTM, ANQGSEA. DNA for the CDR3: TGCAGCGTTGAAGAACAGGAGAACACTGAAGCTTTCTTT. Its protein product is CSVEEQENTEAFF.

The CDR3 nucleotides are TGTGCCAGCAGCTTACAGGGCATCGGCACTGAAGCTTTCTTT. This translates into CASSLQGIGTEAFF. This chain connects TRBV5-5 to TRBJ1-1, with D possibly TRBD1 on 6 matching bases. CDR3 length: 14 residues. Germline CDR1 reads SGHKS; CDR2 reads YYEKEE (reference sequence). Trimming pared 2 bases from V and 4 bases from J, leaving 12 bases between.

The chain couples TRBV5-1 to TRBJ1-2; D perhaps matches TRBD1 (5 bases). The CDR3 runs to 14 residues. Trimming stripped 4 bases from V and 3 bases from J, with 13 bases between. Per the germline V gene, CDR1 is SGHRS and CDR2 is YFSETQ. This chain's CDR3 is CASSNAGTHYGYTF. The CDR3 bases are TGCGCCAGCAGCAATGCCGGGACCCACTATGGCTACACCTTC.

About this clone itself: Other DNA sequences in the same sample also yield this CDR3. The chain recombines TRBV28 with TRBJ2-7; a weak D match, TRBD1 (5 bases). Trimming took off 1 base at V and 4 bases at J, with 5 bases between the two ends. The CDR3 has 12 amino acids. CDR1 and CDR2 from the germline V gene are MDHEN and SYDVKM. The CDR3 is CASSLSGYEQYF. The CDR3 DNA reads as TGTGCCAGCAGTTTATCAGGGTACGAGCAGTACTTC.

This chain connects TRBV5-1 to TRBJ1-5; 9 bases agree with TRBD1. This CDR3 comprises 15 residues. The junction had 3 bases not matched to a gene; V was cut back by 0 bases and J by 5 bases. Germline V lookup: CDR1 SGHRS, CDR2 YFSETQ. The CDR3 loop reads CASSLGDRADQPQHF. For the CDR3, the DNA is TGCGCCAGCAGCTTGGGGGACAGGGCAGATCAGCCCCAGCATTTT. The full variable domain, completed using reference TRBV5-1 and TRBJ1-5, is KAGVTQTPRYLIKTRGQQVTLSCSPISGHRSVSWYQQTPGQGLQFLFEYFSETQRNKGNFPGRFSGRQFSNSRSEMNVSTLELGDSALYLCASSLGDRADQPQHFGDGTRLSIL.

Written as DNA, the CDR3 is TGTGCCAGCAGCTTCCCCTCAGGGTTGAACACTGAAGCTTTCTTT. Translation gives CASSFPSGLNTEAFF. This chain uses TRBV7-2 with TRBJ1-1; a weak D match, TRBD1 (5 bases). The germline gives CDR1 SGHTA, CDR2 FQGNSA. This CDR3 has 15 residues. Trimming took 3 bases from V and 0 from J, leaving 11 bases between them.

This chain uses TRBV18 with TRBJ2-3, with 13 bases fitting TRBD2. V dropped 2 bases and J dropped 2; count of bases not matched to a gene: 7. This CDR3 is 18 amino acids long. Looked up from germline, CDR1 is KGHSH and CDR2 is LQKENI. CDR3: CASSPFPTSGGTTDTQYF. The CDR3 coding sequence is TGTGCCAGCTCACCATTTCCGACTAGCGGGGGGACCACAGATACGCAGTATTTT.

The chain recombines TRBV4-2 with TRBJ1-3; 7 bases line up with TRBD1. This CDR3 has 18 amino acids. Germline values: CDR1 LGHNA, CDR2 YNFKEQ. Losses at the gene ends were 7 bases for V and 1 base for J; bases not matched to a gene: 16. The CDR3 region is CASTRGDGPTFSGNTIYF. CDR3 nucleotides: TGTGCCAGCACCAGGGGGGACGGACCCACTTTTTCTGGAAACACCATATATTTT.

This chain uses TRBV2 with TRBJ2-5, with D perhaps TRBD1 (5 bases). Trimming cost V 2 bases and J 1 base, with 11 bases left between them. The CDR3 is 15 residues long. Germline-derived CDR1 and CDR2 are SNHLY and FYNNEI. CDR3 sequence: CASSELSRVQETQYF. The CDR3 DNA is TGTGCCAGCAGTGAACTCTCCAGGGTCCAAGAGACCCAGTACTTC. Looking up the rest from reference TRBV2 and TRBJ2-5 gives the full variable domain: EPEVTQTPSHQVTQMGQEVILRCVPISNHLYFYWYRQILGQKVEFLVSFYNNEISEKSEIFDDQFSVERPDGSNFTLKIRSTKLEDSAMYFCASSELSRVQETQYFGPGTRLLVL.

The CDR3 DNA is TGTGCCAGCAGTGATAAAAGCACCGGGGAGCTGTTTTTT. This translates into CASSDKSTGELFF. The V gene is TRBV6-4, the J gene TRBJ2-2; D remains unclear. The CDR3 runs 13 residues. Trimming removed 3 bases at V and 4 bases at J, with 6 bases between. The V gene's germline CDR1 is MRHNA and CDR2 SNTAGT.

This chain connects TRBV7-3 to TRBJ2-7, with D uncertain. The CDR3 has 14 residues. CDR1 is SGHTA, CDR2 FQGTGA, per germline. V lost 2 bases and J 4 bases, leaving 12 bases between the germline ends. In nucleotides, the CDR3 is TGTGCCAGCAGCTTAGCCAGCCAAGGTTACGAGCAGTACTTC. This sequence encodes CASSLASQGYEQYF.

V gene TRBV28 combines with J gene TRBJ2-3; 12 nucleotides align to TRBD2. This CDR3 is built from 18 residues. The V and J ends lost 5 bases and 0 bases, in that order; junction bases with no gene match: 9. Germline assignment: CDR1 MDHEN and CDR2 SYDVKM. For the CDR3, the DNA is TGTGCCAGCAGTCTCCGGACTAGCGGGGTGACTAGCACAGATACGCAGTATTTT. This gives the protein CASSLRTSGVTSTDTQYF.

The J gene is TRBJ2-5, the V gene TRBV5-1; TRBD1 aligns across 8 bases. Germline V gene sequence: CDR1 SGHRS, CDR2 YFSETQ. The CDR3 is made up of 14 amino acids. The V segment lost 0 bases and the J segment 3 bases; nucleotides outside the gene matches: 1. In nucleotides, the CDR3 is TGCGCCAGCAGCTTGGAGACAGGGGAAGAGACCCAGTACTTC. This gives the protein CASSLETGEETQYF. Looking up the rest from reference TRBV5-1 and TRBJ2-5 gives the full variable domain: KAGVTQTPRYLIKTRGQQVTLSCSPISGHRSVSWYQQTPGQGLQFLFEYFSETQRNKGNFPGRFSGRQFSNSRSEMNVSTLELGDSALYLCASSLETGEETQYFGPGTRLLVL.

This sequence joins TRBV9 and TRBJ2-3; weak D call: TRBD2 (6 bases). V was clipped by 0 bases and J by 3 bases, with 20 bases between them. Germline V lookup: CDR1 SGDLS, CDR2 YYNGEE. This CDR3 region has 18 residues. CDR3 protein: CASSVGRDFTQLTDTQYF. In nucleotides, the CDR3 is TGTGCCAGCAGCGTAGGGCGGGACTTCACGCAATTGACAGATACGCAGTATTTT. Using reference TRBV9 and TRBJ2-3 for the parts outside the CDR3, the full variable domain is DSGVTQTPKHLITATGQRVTLRCSPRSGDLSVYWYQQSLDQGLQFLIQYYNGEERAKGNILERFSAQQFPDLHSELNLSSLELGDSALYFCASSVGRDFTQLTDTQYFGPGTRLTVL.